This passage covers 25 T cell receptor beta chains from one sample sequenced in a study of cytomegalovirus exposure and HLA in healthy donors. PCR involved 60 Vbeta and 13 Jbeta primers. Profiling relied on immunoSEQ multiplex PCR, and the TCRdb table lists in-frame clones only, not all of them. The sample includes around 100,000 clones, around three quarters seen only once; the top ten take around 4%. What was sequenced was PBMCs. These receptors were collected from a middle-aged man in good health and CMV-seronegative.

The chain combines TRBV4-1 with TRBJ1-1; D is unresolved. This CDR3 has 14 residues. Trimming cost V 3 bases and J 4 bases, with 12 bases left between them. The germline V gene encodes CDR1 MGHRA and CDR2 YSYEKL. In nucleotides, the CDR3 is TGCGCCAGCAGCCAGCCGGACTCGGGCACTGAAGCTTTCTTT. Its translation: CASSQPDSGTEAFF.

V usage is TRBV5-1 and J usage is TRBJ2-1, with 7 bases identical to TRBD2. This CDR3 comprises 15 residues. CDR1 is SGHRS, CDR2 YFSETQ, per germline. Trimming at V came to 7 bases and at J to 0 bases, leaving 7 bases not matched to a gene. The CDR3, as DNA: TGCGCCAGCCAACTCGGGGGGAACTCCTACAATGAGCAGTTCTTC. Residues: CASQLGGNSYNEQFF.

Only a few counts were recorded for this clone. The chain links TRBV19 to TRBJ1-5, with 8 bases matching TRBD1. The CDR3 runs to 16 residues. Germline values: CDR1 LNHDA, CDR2 SQIVND (reference sequence). V dropped 0 bases and J dropped 4; count of bases not matched to a gene: 5. CDR3 nucleotides: TGTGCCAGTAGTATAGAAACAGGGGGTGGTAATCAGCCCCAGCATTTT. It encodes CASSIETGGGNQPQHF.

CDR3 protein: CASSRTGLVSEQFF. The CDR3 DNA reads TGTGCCAGCAGCCGAACGGGACTAGTGAGTGAGCAGTTCTTC. J is TRBJ2-1 and V is TRBV7-2; 8 bases agree with TRBD2. With 5 bases clipped from V and 9 bases from J, the junction kept 9 bases outside the gene matches. This CDR3 contains 14 residues. From germline, CDR1 is SGHTA and CDR2 FQGNSA.

The chain employs TRBV5-1 and TRBJ1-5; D not resolved. V was clipped by 0 bases and J by 2 bases, with 12 bases between them. The CDR3 has 16 amino acids. CDR1 and CDR2 from the germline V gene are SGHRS and YFSETQ. The CDR3 DNA reads as TGCGCCAGCAGCTTGGGAGCCCTTGGAGGCAATCAGCCCCAGCATTTT. Its protein is CASSLGALGGNQPQHF.

This clone was seen only a few times. As DNA, the CDR3 is TGTGCCAGCACCCTCGGACAGGGGGGTGAAAAACTGTTTTTT. This gives the protein CASTLGQGGEKLFF. This sequence joins TRBV2 and TRBJ1-4; 10 nucleotides agree with TRBD1. The CDR3 consists of 14 residues. Trimming took 7 bases from V and 7 from J; bases not matched to a gene: 6. Germline values: CDR1 SNHLY, CDR2 FYNNEI.

V gene TRBV7-9 combines with J gene TRBJ2-3, with TRBD1 matching over 8 bases. The germline V gene encodes CDR1 SEHNR and CDR2 FQNEAQ (reference sequence). CDR3 length equals 14 residues. The junction had 4 bases not matched to a gene; V was cut back by 3 bases and J by 5 bases. The CDR3 loop reads CASSLGTGLDTQYF. The DNA for the CDR3 is TGTGCCAGCAGCTTGGGGACAGGATTAGATACGCAGTATTTT.

This clone turned up a few times. The V gene is TRBV7-2, the J gene TRBJ2-7, with D possibly TRBD2 on 6 matching bases. The CDR3 totals 14 residues. Trimming stripped 5 bases from V and 4 bases from J, with 15 bases between. Germline values: CDR1 SGHTA, CDR2 FQGNSA. The CDR3: CASSPGGVGYEQYV. The CDR3 DNA reads TGTGCCAGCAGCCCCGGCGGGGTGGGGTACGAGCAGTACGTC.

This clone occurred once. The chain links TRBV2 to TRBJ2-7; TRBD1 might be the D (6 bases). Germline CDR1 reads SNHLY; CDR2 reads FYNNEI. The V end lost 2 bases, the J end lost 7 bases, and 18 bases lay between the germline ends. This CDR3 contains 15 residues. CDR3 loop: CASSEPSAGVGEQYF. In DNA, the CDR3 is TGTGCCAGCAGTGAACCGTCCGCAGGGGTAGGTGAGCAGTACTTC.

V gene TRBV30 combines with J gene TRBJ2-5, with TRBD1 matching over 9 bases. Germline-derived CDR1 and CDR2 are GTSNPN and SVGIG (reference sequence). Losses at the gene ends were 0 bases for V and 5 bases for J; bases not matched to a gene: 4. The CDR3 is 14 amino acids. As DNA, the CDR3 is TGTGCCTGGAGTGTGGACAGGGGAGTCGAGACCCAGTACTTC. This encodes CAWSVDRGVETQYF.

The V gene is TRBV7-8, the J gene TRBJ1-1; 9 nucleotides align to TRBD1. CDR3 length equals 16 residues. The germline V gene has CDR1 SGHVS and CDR2 FQNEAQ. Trimming cost V 5 bases and J 1 base; bases outside gene matches: 8. CDR3 protein: CASSMKLGQGNTEAFF. The CDR3 DNA reads as TGTGCCAGCAGCATGAAACTGGGACAGGGGAACACTGAAGCTTTCTTT.

This clone was detected only a few times. A single base is all that separates this from a far larger clone, so a read error is likely. The chain has TRBV29-1 and TRBJ1-2, with D possibly being TRBD1 (5 bases). Germline V gives CDR1 SQVTM, CDR2 ANQGSEA. V was trimmed by 3 bases and J by 4 bases, leaving 15 bases between them. The CDR3 length is 14 residues. The CDR3: CSVDPRQGCYGYTF. CDR3 sequence (DNA): TGCAGCGTTGACCCCCGGCAGGGCTGCTATGGCTACACCTTC.

The rearrangement joins TRBV7-2 to TRBJ2-7, with 7 positions matching TRBD1. The length of the CDR3 is 13 residues. Germline lookup yields CDR1 SGHTA and CDR2 FQGNSA. V was pared by 1 base and J by 3 bases, with 0 bases of the junction left unmatched. This chain's CDR3 is CASSLDRGYEQYF. The CDR3 DNA reads TGTGCCAGCAGCTTAGACAGGGGCTACGAGCAGTACTTC.

The chain uses TRBV6-1 and TRBJ2-3; 10 bases map to TRBD1. After removal of 6 bases from V and 5 bases from J, the junction contained 8 bases not matched to a gene. This CDR3 region has 15 residues. Germline-derived CDR1 and CDR2 are MNHNS and SASEGT. Here the CDR3 DNA reads TGTGCCAGCAGGGGGGGACAGGGGTATGGAGATACGCAGTATTTT. Translated: CASRGGQGYGDTQYF.

V is TRBV27 and J is TRBJ1-2; possible D gene TRBD1, 5 bases. The CDR3 length is 14 residues. V lost 7 bases to trimming and J lost 2 bases, with 14 bases between them. Per germline, CDR1 MNHEY and CDR2 SMNVEV (reference sequence). In DNA form, the CDR3 reads TGTGCCAGCAAGAAGACAGAAACCAACTATGGCTACACCTTC. This translates into CASKKTETNYGYTF.

V usage is TRBV6-5 and J usage is TRBJ2-1, with 7 positions matching TRBD2. CDR3 length: 13 residues. The germline V gene encodes CDR1 MNHEY and CDR2 SVGAGI. V shed 9 bases and J 6 bases; nucleotides not matched to a gene: 8. In nucleotides, the CDR3 is TGTGCCAGTAAGGGGACTATACGCAATGAGCAGTTCTTC. This encodes CASKGTIRNEQFF.

The genes are TRBV13 and TRBJ1-1; the D gene is possibly TRBD1 (5 bases). Trimming cost V 5 bases and J 5 bases, with 12 bases left between them. The CDR3 is 13 amino acids. Germline CDR1 PRHDT, CDR2 FYEKMQ (reference sequence). CDR3 coding DNA: TGTGCCAGCAGCAACCCCCGACAGACTGAAGCTTTCTTT. Translating it yields CASSNPRQTEAFF.

The CDR3 bases are TGTGCCAGCAGCCTACAGGGGGGGACCGTTGTCTACACCTTC. This translates into CASSLQGGTVVYTF. The gene calls are TRBV7-2 and TRBJ1-2, with 8 positions matching TRBD1. Germline values: CDR1 SGHTA, CDR2 FQGNSA. Germline trimming cut 5 bases from V and 10 bases from J; bases unmatched to any gene: 12. The CDR3 length is 14 residues.

This rearrangement joins TRBV28 to TRBJ1-4; 8 positions match TRBD1. The length of the CDR3 is 15 residues. Germline CDR1 reads MDHEN; CDR2 reads SYDVKM. V dropped 5 bases and J dropped 7; count of bases not matched to a gene: 9. For the CDR3, the DNA is TGTGCCAGCAGTCGACCCCGGGACAGGACTGAAAAACTGTTTTTT. As protein: CASSRPRDRTEKLFF.

This CDR3 reads CASGRELEAFF. CDR3 bases: TGTGCTAGTGGGAGGGAGTTAGAAGCTTTCTTT. This chain connects TRBV12-5 to TRBJ1-1; D unclear. The CDR3 is 11 amino acids. Trimming took off 6 bases at V and 8 bases at J, with 10 bases between the two ends. Per germline, CDR1 LGHNT and CDR2 FRNRAP.

The chain employs TRBV6-5 and TRBJ1-5; perhaps TRBD1 as D (5 bases). CDR1 MNHEY and CDR2 SVGAGI come from the germline V gene. This CDR3 region has 15 residues. The V and J ends lost 7 bases and 0 bases respectively, with 13 bases between them. The CDR3: CASTKTAYSNQPQHF. Written as DNA, the CDR3 is TGTGCCAGCACAAAGACAGCCTATAGCAATCAGCCCCAGCATTTT.

The chain recombines TRBV5-4 with TRBJ2-7; D may be TRBD2 (7 bases). Germline CDR1 reads SGHNT; CDR2 reads YYREEE (reference sequence). The CDR3 covers 15 residues. V lost 0 bases and J lost 3, with 13 bases in between. CDR3 in DNA: TGTGCCAGCAGCTTGGGAGGGGGGGGGCTCTACGAGCAGTACTTC. As protein: CASSLGGGGLYEQYF. Full variable domain (rest looked up from reference TRBV5-4 and TRBJ2-7): ETGVTQSPTHLIKTRGQQVTLRCSSQSGHNTVSWYQQALGQGPQFIFQYYREEENGRGNFPPRFSGLQFPNYSSELNVNALELDDSALYLCASSLGGGGLYEQYFGPGTRLTVT.

J is TRBJ1-5 and V is TRBV4-3; D not certain. This CDR3 has 13 residues. Germline CDR1 and CDR2: LGHNA and YSLEER. V shed 0 bases and J shed 10 bases, with 10 bases lying between them. CDR3 nucleotide sequence: TGCGCCAGCAGCCAAGATACCCGGGGTCCCCAGCATTTT. Translating gives CASSQDTRGPQHF.

This clone has just a few counts. The chain is built from TRBV19 and TRBJ1-5; 9 bases fit TRBD1. Germline values: CDR1 LNHDA, CDR2 SQIVND (reference sequence). The trim removed 11 bases at V and 7 bases at J, leaving 15 bases unmatched. The CDR3 length is 15 residues. CDR3 loop: CAAGQGAGTWQPQHF. CDR3 coding DNA: TGTGCCGCGGGACAGGGTGCAGGGACATGGCAGCCCCAGCATTTT.

This chain links TRBV5-8 with TRBJ1-1, with D uncertain. CDR3 length: 15 residues. Trimming took 0 bases from V and 2 from J, leaving 11 bases between them. CDR1 is SGHTS and CDR2 is YDEGEE in the germline V gene. The CDR3 coding sequence is TGTGCCAGCAGCTTGGGCAGGAGGCCAAACACTGAAGCTTTCTTT. Amino acids: CASSLGRRPNTEAFF. Full variable domain (rest looked up from reference TRBV5-8 and TRBJ1-1): EAGVTQSPTHLIKTRGQQATLRCSPISGHTSVYWYQQALGLGLQFLLWYDEGEERNRGNFPPRFSGRQFPNYSSELNVNALELEDSALYLCASSLGRRPNTEAFFGQGTRLTVV.